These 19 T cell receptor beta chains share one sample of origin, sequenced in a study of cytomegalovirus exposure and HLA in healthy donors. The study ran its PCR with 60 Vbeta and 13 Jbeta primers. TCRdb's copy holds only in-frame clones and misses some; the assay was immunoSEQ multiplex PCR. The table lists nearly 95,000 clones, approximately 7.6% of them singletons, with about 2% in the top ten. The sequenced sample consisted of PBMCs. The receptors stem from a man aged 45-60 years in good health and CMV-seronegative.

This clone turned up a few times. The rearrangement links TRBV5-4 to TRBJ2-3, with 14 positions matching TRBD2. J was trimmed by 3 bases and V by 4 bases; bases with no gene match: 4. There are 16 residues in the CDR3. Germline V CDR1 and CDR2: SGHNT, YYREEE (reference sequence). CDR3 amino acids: CASSPGLAGETDTQYF. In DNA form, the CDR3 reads TGTGCCAGCAGCCCGGGACTAGCGGGAGAAACAGATACGCAGTATTTT.

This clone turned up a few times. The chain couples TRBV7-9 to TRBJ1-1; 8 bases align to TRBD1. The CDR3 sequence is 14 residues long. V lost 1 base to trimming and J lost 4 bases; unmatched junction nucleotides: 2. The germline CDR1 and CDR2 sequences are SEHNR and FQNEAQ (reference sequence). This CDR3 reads CASSLGQGSTEAFF. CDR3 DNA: TGTGCCAGCAGCTTAGGACAGGGGTCCACTGAAGCTTTCTTT. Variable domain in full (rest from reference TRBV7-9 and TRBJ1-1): DTGVSQNPRHKITKRGQNVTFRCDPISEHNRLYWYRQTLGQGPEFLTYFQNEAQLEKSRLLSDRFSAERPKGSFSTLEIQRTEQGDSAMYLCASSLGQGSTEAFFGQGTRLTVV.

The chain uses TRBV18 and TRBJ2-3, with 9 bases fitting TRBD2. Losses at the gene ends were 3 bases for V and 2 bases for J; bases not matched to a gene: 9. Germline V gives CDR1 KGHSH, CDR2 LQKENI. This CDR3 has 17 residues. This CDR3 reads CASSPRVSGGYTDTQYF. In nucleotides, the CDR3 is TGTGCCAGCTCACCGCGGGTTAGCGGGGGATACACAGATACGCAGTATTTT.

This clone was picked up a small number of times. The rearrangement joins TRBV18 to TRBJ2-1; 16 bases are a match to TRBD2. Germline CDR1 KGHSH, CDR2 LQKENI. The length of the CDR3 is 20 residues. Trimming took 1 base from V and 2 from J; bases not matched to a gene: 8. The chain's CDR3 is CASSPRAGTSGRAAYNEQFF. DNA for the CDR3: TGTGCCAGCTCACCACGCGCCGGGACTAGCGGGAGGGCCGCCTACAATGAGCAGTTCTTC.

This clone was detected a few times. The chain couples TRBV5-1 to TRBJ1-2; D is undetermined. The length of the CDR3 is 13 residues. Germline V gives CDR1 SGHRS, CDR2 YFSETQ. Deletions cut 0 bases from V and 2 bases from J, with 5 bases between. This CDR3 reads CASSLVQNYGYTF. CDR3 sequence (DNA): TGCGCCAGCAGCTTGGTCCAGAACTATGGCTACACCTTC.

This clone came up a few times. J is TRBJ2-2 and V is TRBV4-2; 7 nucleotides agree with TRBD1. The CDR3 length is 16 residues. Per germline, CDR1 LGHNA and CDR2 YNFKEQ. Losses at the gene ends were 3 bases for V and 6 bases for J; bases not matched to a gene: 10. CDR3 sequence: CASSHRDSPGPGELFF. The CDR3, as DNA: TGTGCCAGCAGCCACCGGGACAGTCCGGGCCCCGGGGAGCTGTTTTTT.

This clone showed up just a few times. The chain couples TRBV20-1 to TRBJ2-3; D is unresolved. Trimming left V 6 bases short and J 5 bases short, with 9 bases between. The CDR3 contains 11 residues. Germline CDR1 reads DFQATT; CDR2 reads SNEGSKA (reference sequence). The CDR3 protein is CSARLGDTQYF. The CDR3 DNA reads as TGCAGTGCCAGACTCGGAGATACGCAGTATTTT.

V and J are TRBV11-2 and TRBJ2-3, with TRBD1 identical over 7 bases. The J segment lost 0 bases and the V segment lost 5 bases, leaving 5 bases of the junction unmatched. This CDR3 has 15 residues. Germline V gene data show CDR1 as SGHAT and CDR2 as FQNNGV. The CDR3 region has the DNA TGTGCCAGCAGCGAACAGGGGATTAGCACAGATACGCAGTATTTT. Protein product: CASSEQGISTDTQYF. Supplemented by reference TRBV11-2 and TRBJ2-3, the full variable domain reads EAGVAQSPRYKIIEKRQSVAFWCNPISGHATLYWYQQILGQGPKLLIQFQNNGVVDDSQLPKDRFSAERLKGVDSTLKIQPAKLEDSAVYLCASSEQGISTDTQYFGPGTRLTVL.

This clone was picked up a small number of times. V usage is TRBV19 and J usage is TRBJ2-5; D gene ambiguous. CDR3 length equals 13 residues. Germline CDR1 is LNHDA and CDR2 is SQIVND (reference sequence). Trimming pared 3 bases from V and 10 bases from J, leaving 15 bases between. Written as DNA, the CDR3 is TGTGCCAGTAGTATCACTCATCGATTTGGCCAGTACTTC. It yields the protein CASSITHRFGQYF. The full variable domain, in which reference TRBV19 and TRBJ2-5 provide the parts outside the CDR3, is DGGITQSPKYLFRKEGQNVTLSCEQNLNHDAMYWYRQDPGQGLRLIYYSQIVNDFQKGDIAEGYSVSREKKESFPLTVTSAQKNPTAFYLCASSITHRFGQYFGPGTRLLVL.

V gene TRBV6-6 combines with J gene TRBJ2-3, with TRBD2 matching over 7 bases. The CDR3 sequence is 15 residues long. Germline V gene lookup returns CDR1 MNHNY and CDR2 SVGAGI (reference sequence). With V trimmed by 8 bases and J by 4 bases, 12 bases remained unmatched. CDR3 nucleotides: TGTGCCAGCGGGGGGGATGGGAGAGGGGCAGATACGCAGTATTTT. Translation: CASGGDGRGADTQYF.

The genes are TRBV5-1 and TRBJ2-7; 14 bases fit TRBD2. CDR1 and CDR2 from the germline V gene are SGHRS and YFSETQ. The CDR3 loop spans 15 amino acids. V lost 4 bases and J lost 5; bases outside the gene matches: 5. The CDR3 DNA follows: TGCGCCAGCAGCATAGGGACTAGCGGGAGAAACGAGCAGTACTTC. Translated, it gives CASSIGTSGRNEQYF.

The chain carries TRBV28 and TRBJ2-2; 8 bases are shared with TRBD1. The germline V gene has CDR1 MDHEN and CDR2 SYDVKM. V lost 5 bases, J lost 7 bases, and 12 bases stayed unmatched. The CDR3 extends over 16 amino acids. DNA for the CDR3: TGTGCCAGCAGTCCGCAGACAGGGGCACCCGACGGGGAGCTGTTTTTT. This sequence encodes CASSPQTGAPDGELFF.

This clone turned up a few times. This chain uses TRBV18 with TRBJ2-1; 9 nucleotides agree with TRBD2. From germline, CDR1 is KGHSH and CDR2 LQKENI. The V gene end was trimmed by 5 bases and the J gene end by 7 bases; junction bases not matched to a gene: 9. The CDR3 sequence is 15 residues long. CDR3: CASSTVAGDWNEQFF. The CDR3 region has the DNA TGTGCCAGCTCAACAGTAGCGGGAGATTGGAATGAGCAGTTCTTC.

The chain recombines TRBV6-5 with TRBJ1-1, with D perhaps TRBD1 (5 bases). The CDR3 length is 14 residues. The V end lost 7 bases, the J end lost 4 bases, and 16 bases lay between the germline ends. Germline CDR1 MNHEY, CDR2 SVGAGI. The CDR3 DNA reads TGTGCCAGCACTACCGTGGGGGGGGGCACTGAAGCTTTCTTT. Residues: CASTTVGGGTEAFF.

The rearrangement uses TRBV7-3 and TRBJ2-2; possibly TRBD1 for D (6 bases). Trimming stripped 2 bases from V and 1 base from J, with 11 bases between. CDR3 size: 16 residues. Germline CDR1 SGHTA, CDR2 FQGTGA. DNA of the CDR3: TGTGCCAGCAGCTTACTTGCGACAGGGAACACCGGGGAGCTGTTTTTT. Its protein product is CASSLLATGNTGELFF.

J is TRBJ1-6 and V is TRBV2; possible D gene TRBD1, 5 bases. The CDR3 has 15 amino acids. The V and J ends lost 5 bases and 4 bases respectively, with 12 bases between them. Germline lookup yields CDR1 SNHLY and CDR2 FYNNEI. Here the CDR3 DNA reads TGTGCCAGCAGTCGCGGACAATCATATAATTCACCCCTCCACTTT. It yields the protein CASSRGQSYNSPLHF. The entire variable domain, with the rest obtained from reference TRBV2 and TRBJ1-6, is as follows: EPEVTQTPSHQVTQMGQEVILRCVPISNHLYFYWYRQILGQKVEFLVSFYNNEISEKSEIFDDQFSVERPDGSNFTLKIRSTKLEDSAMYFCASSRGQSYNSPLHFGNGTRLTVT.

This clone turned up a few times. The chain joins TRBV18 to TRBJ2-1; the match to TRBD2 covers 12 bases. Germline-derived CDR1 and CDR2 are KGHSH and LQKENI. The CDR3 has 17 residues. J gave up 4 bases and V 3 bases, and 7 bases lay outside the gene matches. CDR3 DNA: TGTGCCAGCTCACCCCGACTAGCGGGAGCGAGGTACAATGAGCAGTTCTTC. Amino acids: CASSPRLAGARYNEQFF.

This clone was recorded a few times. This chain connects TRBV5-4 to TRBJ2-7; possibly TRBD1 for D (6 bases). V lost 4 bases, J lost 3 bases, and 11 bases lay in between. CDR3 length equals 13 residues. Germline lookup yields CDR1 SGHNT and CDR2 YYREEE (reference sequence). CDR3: CASSPGQSYEQYF. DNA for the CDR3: TGTGCCAGCAGCCCCGGACAGAGCTACGAGCAGTACTTC.

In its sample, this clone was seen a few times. This CDR3 reads CAWSVPSGRANEQFF. CDR3 nucleotide sequence: TGTGCCTGGAGTGTACCTAGCGGGAGGGCCAATGAGCAGTTCTTC. This chain links TRBV30 with TRBJ2-1, with 12 nucleotides matching TRBD2. Trimming took 0 bases from V and 6 from J; bases not matched to a gene: 3. Germline lookup yields CDR1 GTSNPN and CDR2 SVGIG (reference sequence). The CDR3 is made up of 15 amino acids. Looking up the rest from reference TRBV30 and TRBJ2-1 gives the full variable domain: SQTIHQWPATLVQPVGSPLSLECTVEGTSNPNLYWYRQAAGRGLQLLFYSVGIGQISSEVPQNLSASRPQDRQFILSSKKLLLSDSGFYLCAWSVPSGRANEQFFGPGTRLTVL.